This entry is about one TCR beta chain. Its antigen is undetermined. From germline, CDR1 is SGHRS and CDR2 YFSETQ. V lost 4 bases and J 5 bases, leaving 13 bases between the germline ends. CDR3 length: 14 amino acids. This entry is derived from a study of T cell responses to AZD1222 COVID-19 vaccine. Overall study results and limits: White British donors predominated, females outnumbered males, and clonal diversity was possibly underestimated.

Only in-frame clones appear in the TCRdb table, and some are missing; sequencing was by immunoSEQ multiplex PCR. Found here are approximately 120,000 clones, around nine tenths of them singletons; the top ten hold roughly 10%. The J gene is TRBJ2-1, the V gene TRBV5-1; D gene uncertain. The clonotype comes from an adult in good health. The sample consisted of peripheral blood, taken on day 0 of MenACWY control vaccination. CDR3 region: CASSPGTADNEQFF. The CDR3 DNA reads as TGCGCCAGCAGCCCCGGAACCGCGGACAATGAGCAGTTCTTC.